This T cell receptor beta chain was captured by sequencing in a study of molecular identifiers for immune sequencing clone quantification. The study, taken as a whole, reports: For effector cells, clones above 20 RNA copies held over 97% of molecules; for naive cells, under 1%.

The sorting of naive CD8 T cells used the CD8+CD4-CCR7+CD45RA+ phenotype. Trimming removed 0 bases from V and 8 bases from J, with 11 bases in between. The CDR3 loop spans 14 amino acids. Germline assignment: CDR1 SGHTA and CDR2 FQGNSA. Ten or more counts support this clonotype. Its matching antigen is unknown. TCRdb itself ran the PCR reads through MiXCR, one entry per CDR3 protein. The repertoire holds a few hundred thousand distinct CDR3 sequences, about 22% seen once, with 0.7% to 0.95% in the top ten. This sequence joins TRBV7-2 and TRBJ2-1, with a possible D match to TRBD2 (5 bases). The clonotype comes from a human donor in good health. Some libraries in this study had Jurkat cell RNA spiked in. Material: naive CD8+ T cells from blood, with Jurkat cell RNA spiked in. Subset of the sample: FACS-sorted CD8+CD4-CCR7+CD45RA+ naive T cells. CDR3: CASSLAAASYEQFF. The DNA for the CDR3 is TGTGCCAGCAGCTTAGCAGCGGCCAGCTATGAGCAGTTCTTC.